One sample yielded the 13 T cell receptor beta chains listed below, sequenced in a study of PD-L1 blockade in urothelial cancer. Time point specified: pretreatment peripheral blood. Clones were sequenced by immunoSEQ multiplex PCR, and TCRdb holds only the in-frame ones, with some missing. This sample has tens of thousands of clones, with 87% found just once. Here the sequenced sample was PBMCs, taken around atezolizumab (anti-PD-L1) treatment. The receptors shown here come from a woman aged 60-75 years with urothelial cancer.

The J gene is TRBJ2-1, the V gene TRBV29-1; 8 positions match TRBD2. J gave up 4 bases and V 8 bases, and 13 bases lay outside the gene matches. There are 15 residues in the CDR3. CDR1 is SQVTM, CDR2 ANQGSEA, per germline. The DNA for the CDR3 is TGCAGCCCCACGGGGGGGCTAGCGGCATACAATGAGCAGTTCTTC. The encoded protein is CSPTGGLAAYNEQFF.

The gene calls are TRBV2 and TRBJ2-7, with D possibly being TRBD1 (6 bases). V was trimmed by 4 bases and J by 2 bases, leaving 15 bases between them. Germline CDR1 reads SNHLY; CDR2 reads FYNNEI. The length of the CDR3 is 15 residues. The CDR3 here is CASSGIQGITYEQYF. DNA for the CDR3: TGTGCCAGCAGTGGGATACAGGGTATCACCTACGAGCAGTACTTC.

A few counts support this clone. V gene TRBV7-2 combines with J gene TRBJ2-7; 10 nucleotides agree with TRBD1. The CDR3 runs 14 residues. After removal of 6 bases from V and 6 bases from J, the junction contained 8 bases not matched to a gene. Germline values: CDR1 SGHTA, CDR2 FQGNSA. Here the CDR3 DNA reads TGTGCCAGCAGTACCGGGACAGGGGTCTTCGAGCAGTACTTC. Residues: CASSTGTGVFEQYF.

Only a few counts were recorded for this clone. This chain uses TRBV9 with TRBJ2-5; tentatively, D is TRBD2 (7 bases). Germline loops: CDR1 SGDLS, CDR2 YYNGEE. The CDR3 sequence is 16 residues long. Deletions cut 0 bases from V and 3 bases from J, with 15 bases between. The CDR3 spells CASSVAGGGGKETQYF. Here the CDR3 DNA reads TGTGCCAGCAGCGTAGCTGGAGGGGGAGGGAAAGAGACCCAGTACTTC. Full variable domain (rest looked up from reference TRBV9 and TRBJ2-5): DSGVTQTPKHLITATGQRVTLRCSPRSGDLSVYWYQQSLDQGLQFLIQYYNGEERAKGNILERFSAQQFPDLHSELNLSSLELGDSALYFCASSVAGGGGKETQYFGPGTRLLVL.

V and J are TRBV7-9 and TRBJ1-2; D is possibly TRBD1 (5 bases). The V and J ends lost 3 bases and 0 bases respectively, with 11 bases between them. The CDR3 is 15 amino acids. Germline CDR1 SEHNR, CDR2 FQNEAQ (reference sequence). CDR3 residues: CASSFVGGSNYGYTF. In DNA form, the CDR3 reads TGTGCCAGCAGCTTTGTCGGGGGGTCTAACTATGGCTACACCTTC.

V and J are TRBV19 and TRBJ2-7; the D gene is possibly TRBD2 (5 bases). Germline V gene sequence: CDR1 LNHDA, CDR2 SQIVND (reference sequence). The CDR3 length is 15 residues. V lost 9 bases to trimming and J lost 6 bases, with 24 bases between them. The CDR3: CASRVGGPGHGEQYF. The CDR3 DNA reads TGTGCCAGCAGAGTTGGAGGTCCCGGGCATGGCGAGCAGTACTTC. The full variable domain, in which reference TRBV19 and TRBJ2-7 provide the parts outside the CDR3, is DGGITQSPKYLFRKEGQNVTLSCEQNLNHDAMYWYRQDPGQGLRLIYYSQIVNDFQKGDIAEGYSVSREKKESFPLTVTSAQKNPTAFYLCASRVGGPGHGEQYFGPGTRLTVT.

This chain joins TRBV5-3 and TRBJ2-7; 9 bases agree with TRBD1. TRBV5-3 is assigned to the ORF class and has an uncertain function. Trimming took 3 bases from V and 4 from J; bases not matched to a gene: 5. The CDR3 is made up of 14 amino acids. Here the CDR3 reads CARSCDRGMYEQYF. CDR3 DNA: TGTGCCAGAAGCTGTGACAGGGGGATGTACGAGCAGTACTTC.

The chain joins TRBV5-6 to TRBJ2-7; 10 positions match TRBD1. This CDR3 region has 18 residues. V lost 0 bases, J lost 6 bases, and 15 bases stayed unmatched. Germline V gene sequence: CDR1 SGHDT, CDR2 YYEEEE. DNA for the CDR3: TGTGCCAGCAGCTTGGGCGTTTTCGTTGGGACAGGGGCCCTCGAGCAGTACTTC. Protein product: CASSLGVFVGTGALEQYF.

The chain links TRBV10-3 to TRBJ2-7, with D possibly matching TRBD1 (8 bases). Trimming took 7 bases from V and 1 from J, leaving 17 bases between them. Germline V lookup: CDR1 ENHRY, CDR2 SYGVKD. The CDR3 spans 15 residues. In nucleotides, the CDR3 is TGTGCCATCACCAGTGGGGGGGACAGGTCCTACGAGCAGTACTTC. It encodes CAITSGGDRSYEQYF.

The gene calls are TRBV5-1 and TRBJ1-3; no clear D gene. The CDR3 extends over 15 amino acids. Trimming removed 0 bases at V and 0 bases at J, with 7 bases between. CDR1 is SGHRS, CDR2 YFSETQ, per germline. The CDR3 sequence: CASSLDEYSGNTIYF. CDR3 bases: TGCGCCAGCAGCTTGGACGAGTACTCTGGAAACACCATATATTTT.

J is TRBJ1-1 and V is TRBV10-3, with 7 bases identical to TRBD1. Germline V gene sequence: CDR1 ENHRY, CDR2 SYGVKD. This CDR3 has 14 amino acids. The junction had 2 bases not matched to a gene; V was cut back by 4 bases and J by 0 bases. This CDR3 is CAISVDRVNTEAFF. In DNA, the CDR3 is TGTGCCATCAGTGTCGACAGGGTGAACACTGAAGCTTTCTTT.

The V gene is TRBV7-9, the J gene TRBJ2-1; tentative D call: TRBD2 (6 bases). V was pared by 5 bases and J by 2 bases, with 13 bases between. This CDR3 has 15 amino acids. Germline assignment: CDR1 SEHNR and CDR2 FQNEAQ (reference sequence). CDR3 sequence: CASSPSGGAYNEQFF. The CDR3 DNA sequence: TGTGCCAGCAGCCCCTCTGGCGGGGCCTACAATGAGCAGTTCTTC.

V usage is TRBV6-6 and J usage is TRBJ2-1, with 7 bases fitting TRBD2. This CDR3 region has 12 residues. The germline gives CDR1 MNHNY, CDR2 SVGAGI (reference sequence). The ends lost 6 bases at V and 14 bases at J; junction bases unmatched: 10. Written as DNA, the CDR3 is TGTGCCAGCAGCTCCGCGGGGGACCCTGAGTTCTTC. Translating gives CASSSAGDPEFF.